The 18 T cell receptor beta chains in this list originate from one sample, sequenced in a study of early stage breast cancer tumors (dated by TCRdb to 2015 to 2018). The library was prepared using the immunoSEQ multiplex PCR assay. Imported from immuneACCESS, the table was reduced by TCRdb to in-frame sequences with V and J called. These copies leave out some clones; in studies compared against another copy, an unresolved V gene accounts for under half, and the cause of the remainder is not known. The sample table records nearly 70,000 clones; around 80% of these occur just once. Together, the top ten hold around 4.7% of the sample. What was sequenced was blood. These receptors originate from a person in their 40s with breast cancer.

The CDR3 sequence is CASRSDRDFTYEQYF. The CDR3 DNA reads as TGTGCAAGTCGCTCTGACAGGGATTTCACCTACGAGCAGTACTTC. The chain combines TRBV12-2 with TRBJ2-7; the table's TRBD1 call for D was not verified on the DNA. TRBV12-2 is an annotated pseudogene. The CDR3 sequence is 15 residues long.

With regard to this clone: At one end, the junction sequence differs from germline, possibly due to a read error. The chain uses TRBV29-1 and TRBJ1-5; D unresolved. The CDR3 totals 9 residues. The germline CDR1 and CDR2 sequences are SQVTM and ANQGSEA. CDR3 protein: CSVDQPQHF. CDR3 sequence (DNA): TGCAGCGTTGATCAACCCCAGCATTTT.

The J gene is TRBJ2-1, the V gene TRBV19, with D possibly called TRBD1 or TRBD2 (6 bases each). The CDR3 is made up of 18 amino acids. Trimming removed 6 bases at V and 0 bases at J, with 21 bases between. Germline V gene lookup returns CDR1 LNHDA and CDR2 SQIVND (reference sequence). CDR3 DNA sequence: TGTGCCAGTAGCCTGACAGGACTAACCGTAAGCTCCTACAATGAGCAGTTCTTC. This codes for CASSLTGLTVSSYNEQFF.

This chain links TRBV19 with TRBJ2-2; the D gene is possibly TRBD1 (6 bases). Trimming pared 9 bases from V and 5 bases from J, leaving 16 bases between. CDR3 length equals 14 residues. The germline V gene has CDR1 LNHDA and CDR2 SQIVND (reference sequence). CDR3 residues: CASQWGRGTGELFF. DNA of the CDR3: TGTGCCAGCCAGTGGGGGCGAGGGACCGGGGAGCTGTTTTTT.

The chain has TRBV18 and TRBJ1-1; D is undetermined. The CDR3 extends over 14 amino acids. CDR1 and CDR2 from the germline V gene are KGHSH and LQKENI. Trimming shortened V by 2 bases and J by 0 bases, and 7 bases separated the two germline ends. This CDR3 is CASSPRTVNTEAFF. CDR3 in DNA: TGTGCCAGCTCACCAAGGACGGTGAACACTGAAGCTTTCTTT. Full variable domain (missing parts from reference TRBV18 and TRBJ1-1): NAGVMQNPRHLVRRRGQEARLRCSPMKGHSHVYWYRQLPEEGLKFMVYLQKENIIDESGMPKERFSAEFPKEGPSILRIQQVVRGDSAAYFCASSPRTVNTEAFFGQGTRLTVV.

The chain is built from TRBV27 and TRBJ2-7; 10 nucleotides align to TRBD1. Germline CDR1 reads MNHEY; CDR2 reads SMNVEV (reference sequence). J was trimmed by 2 bases and V by 4 bases; bases with no gene match: 8. The CDR3 sequence is 16 residues long. The CDR3: CASSSPRQGATYEQYF. CDR3 DNA: TGTGCCAGCAGTTCCCCCCGACAGGGGGCAACCTACGAGCAGTACTTC.

The chain recombines TRBV10-3 with TRBJ2-6; D possibly matches TRBD1 or TRBD2 (5 bases each). Deletions cut 2 bases from V and 2 bases from J, with 13 bases between. Germline V gene data show CDR1 as ENHRY and CDR2 as SYGVKD. This CDR3 has 17 amino acids. The CDR3 loop reads CAISEGFLGAGANVLTF. CDR3 sequence (DNA): TGTGCCATCAGTGAGGGTTTTCTGGGGGCTGGGGCCAACGTCCTGACTTTC.

A few counts support this clone. V gene TRBV6-4 combines with J gene TRBJ1-2, with 8 bases lining up with TRBD1. Trimming took 6 bases from V and 7 from J; bases not matched to a gene: 10. CDR1 MRHNA and CDR2 SNTAGT come from the germline V gene. This CDR3 has 14 amino acids. The CDR3, as DNA: TGTGCCAGCAGGGGCGGGCAGGGGGCCTCTGGCTACACCTTC. Its protein is CASRGGQGASGYTF.

This chain joins TRBV25-1 and TRBJ2-2; D gene uncertain. The germline gives CDR1 MGHDK, CDR2 SYGVNS. Trimming took 1 base from V and 2 from J, leaving 8 bases between them. The CDR3 consists of 15 residues. The CDR3 sequence is CASSESTDNTGELFF. Written as DNA, the CDR3 is TGTGCCAGCAGTGAATCAACAGACAACACCGGGGAGCTGTTTTTT.

The V call is TRBV28, the J call TRBJ2-7, with 9 bases that match TRBD2. V trimming: 5 bases; J trimming: 11 bases; junction bases outside the gene matches: 10. Germline V CDR1 and CDR2: MDHEN, SYDVKM. The CDR3 is 13 residues long. This CDR3 is CASSLTQGLAKYF. Here the CDR3 DNA reads TGTGCCAGCAGTCTAACACAAGGACTAGCGAAGTACTTC. Combining the CDR3 with reference TRBV28 and TRBJ2-7 gives the whole variable domain DVKVTQSSRYLVKRTGEKVFLECVQDMDHENMFWYRQDPGLGLRLIYFSYDVKMKEKGDIPEGYSVSREKKERFSLILESASTNQTSMYLCASSLTQGLAKYFGPGTRLTVT.

This chain uses TRBV6-1 with TRBJ1-5, with 7 bases that match TRBD1. CDR1 MNHNS and CDR2 SASEGT come from the germline V gene. The CDR3 is 14 residues long. V gave up 8 bases and J gave up 2 bases; unmatched junction bases: 6. CDR3 sequence reads: CASRLDRGNQPQHF. Here the CDR3 DNA reads TGTGCCAGCCGACTTGACAGGGGCAATCAGCCCCAGCATTTT.

The chain is built from TRBV5-1 and TRBJ2-5; TRBD1 is a possible D gene (6 bases). The ends were cut back, 0 bases at V and 9 bases at J, with 9 bases in the middle. CDR1 and CDR2 from the germline V gene are SGHRS and YFSETQ. This CDR3 has 12 amino acids. CDR3 DNA sequence: TGCGCCAGCAGCTTGGGTGAGGGGGCCCAGTACTTC. It yields the protein CASSLGEGAQYF.

The J gene is TRBJ1-2, the V gene TRBV7-9; D not certain. The ends were cut back, 3 bases at V and 4 bases at J, with 9 bases in the middle. Germline CDR1 reads SEHNR; CDR2 reads FQNEAQ (reference sequence). This CDR3 comprises 13 residues. The CDR3 DNA is TGTGCCAGCAGCTTCCCTGTCTCCTATGGCTACACCTTC. This encodes CASSFPVSYGYTF.

This chain uses TRBV5-4 with TRBJ1-2; the D is unclear. Germline CDR1 reads SGHNT; CDR2 reads YYREEE (reference sequence). Trimming left V 0 bases short and J 5 bases short, with 5 bases between. The CDR3 runs to 12 residues. CDR3 DNA: TGTGCCAGCAGCTTGGTTCCTTATGGCTACACCTTC. Amino acids: CASSLVPYGYTF. The full variable domain, its missing parts supplied by reference TRBV5-4 and TRBJ1-2, is ETGVTQSPTHLIKTRGQQVTLRCSSQSGHNTVSWYQQALGQGPQFIFQYYREEENGRGNFPPRFSGLQFPNYSSELNVNALELDDSALYLCASSLVPYGYTFGSGTRLTVV.

This chain connects TRBV9 to TRBJ1-2, with 8 positions matching TRBD1. V gave up 4 bases and J gave up 13 bases; unmatched junction bases: 12. The CDR3 has 13 amino acids. The germline V gene encodes CDR1 SGDLS and CDR2 YYNGEE. The chain's CDR3 is CASSPPTTGESTF. As DNA, the CDR3 is TGTGCCAGCAGCCCTCCTACGACAGGGGAGAGCACCTTC.

Only one count was recorded for this clone. This chain joins TRBV25-1 and TRBJ1-1; D is possibly TRBD1 (6 bases). CDR1 and CDR2 from the germline V gene are MGHDK and SYGVNS. This CDR3 is 14 amino acids long. The V gene lost 7 bases and the J gene lost 0 bases, with 12 bases spanning the gap. CDR3 DNA sequence: TGTGCCAGCAAGTGGGGGGGCATGAACACTGAAGCTTTCTTT. Translation: CASKWGGMNTEAFF.

This clone was seen only a few times. This chain links TRBV9 with TRBJ1-2; TRBD1 agrees at 9 bases. In germline, CDR1 is SGDLS, CDR2 YYNGEE. V gave up 3 bases and J gave up 2 bases; unmatched junction bases: 2. The CDR3 length is 14 residues. The CDR3, as DNA: TGTGCCAGCAGCGAGGGGACAGGGAACTATGGCTACACCTTC. This gives the protein CASSEGTGNYGYTF.

The V gene is TRBV14, the J gene TRBJ2-1, with TRBD2 matching 7 bases. V shed 1 base, J shed 1 base, and the junction held 4 bases outside the gene matches. The CDR3 sequence is 16 residues long. CDR1 is SGHDN and CDR2 is FVKESK in the germline V gene. CDR3 sequence (DNA): TGTGCCAGCAGCCAAGTGCCGGGAGGATCCTACAATGAGCAGTTCTTC. It encodes CASSQVPGGSYNEQFF.